The 17 T cell receptor beta chains given below trace back to one sample, sequenced in a study of T cells in Graves' hyperthyroidism and ophthalmopathy. Using RNA transcripts as the source, TCR beta CDR3 regions were amplified. In the first-round RT-PCR of the TCR CDR3, the HTBI primer set was used. TCRdb reanalysed the multiplex PCR reads using MiXCR and keeps one entry per CDR3 protein. Among hundreds of thousands of distinct CDR3 sequences listed, approximately 15% were seen once. The sequenced sample was blood. These receptor sequences come from a woman aged 25-40 years with Graves' hyperthyroidism that later progressed to Graves' ophthalmopathy.

This clonotype showed up many times. The CDR3: CASSFTEAGTDTQYF. The CDR3 DNA sequence: TGTGCCAGCAGTTTTACGGAGGCTGGCACAGATACGCAGTATTTT. The chain has TRBV12-3 or TRBV12-4 and TRBJ2-3; possible D gene TRBD2, 5 bases. This CDR3 is built from 15 residues. V was cut by 3 bases and J by 1 base, with 11 bases left in between.

At least ten counts were recorded for this clonotype. The chain joins TRBV6-1 to TRBJ2-7; the match to TRBD1 covers 7 bases. With V trimmed by 6 bases and J by 2 bases, 7 bases remained unmatched. The CDR3 totals 14 residues. Germline V CDR1 and CDR2: MNHNS, SASEGT. CDR3 DNA sequence: TGTGCCAGCAGGCGACAGGGCTCCACCTACGAGCAGTACTTC. Translation gives CASRRQGSTYEQYF.

This sequence joins TRBV29-1 and TRBJ2-5; 7 nucleotides match TRBD1. Germline V gene lookup returns CDR1 SQVTM and CDR2 ANQGSEA. Unmatched junction bases numbered 7, after V lost 5 bases and J lost 1 base. The CDR3 totals 14 residues. DNA of the CDR3: TGCAGCGTTCTTGGACAGGCGATCCAAGAGACCCAGTACTTC. It encodes CSVLGQAIQETQYF.

The chain recombines TRBV12-3 or TRBV12-4 with TRBJ2-1, with 14 bases lining up with TRBD2. J was trimmed by 2 bases and V by 6 bases; bases with no gene match: 9. There are 18 residues in the CDR3. The chain's CDR3 is CASSRGLAGEVAYNEQFF. In DNA form, the CDR3 reads TGTGCCAGCAGCCGGGGACTAGCGGGAGAGGTCGCCTACAATGAGCAGTTCTTC.

This clonotype was observed a handful of times. This chain connects TRBV10-1 to TRBJ1-1, with D unresolved. Germline loops: CDR1 WNHNN, CDR2 SYGVQD (reference sequence). The V and J ends lost 3 bases and 4 bases respectively, with 9 bases between them. This CDR3 comprises 13 residues. DNA for the CDR3: TGCGCCAGCAGTGATGATCCTACCACTGAAGCTTTCTTT. Amino acid sequence: CASSDDPTTEAFF.

This clonotype was counted only a few times. This sequence joins TRBV9 and TRBJ1-2; a weak D match, TRBD1 (6 bases). CDR3 length equals 17 residues. The germline V gene encodes CDR1 SGDLS and CDR2 YYNGEE. V was pared by 3 bases and J by 0 bases, with 18 bases between. The CDR3 nucleotides read TGTGCCAGCAGCGCCCATGCCGCTGGGGGGCCTAACTATGGCTACACCTTC. It encodes CASSAHAAGGPNYGYTF.

This clonotype was detected ten times or more. V usage is TRBV28 and J usage is TRBJ2-7; 8 bases line up with TRBD2. Trimming took 3 bases from V and 2 from J; bases not matched to a gene: 12. CDR3 length equals 17 residues. Per the germline V gene, CDR1 is MDHEN and CDR2 is SYDVKM. This CDR3 reads CASSLVGGGEWAYEQYF. CDR3 DNA sequence: TGTGCCAGCAGTTTGGTCGGGGGGGGGGAGTGGGCCTACGAGCAGTACTTC.

This clonotype was seen ten or more times. The CDR3 sequence is CASRQGNEKLFF. The CDR3 region has the DNA TGTGCCAGCAGGCAGGGAAATGAAAAACTGTTTTTT. The chain links TRBV2 to TRBJ1-4; maybe TRBD1 (5 bases). V was pared by 6 bases and J by 5 bases, with 7 bases between. The CDR3 runs to 12 residues. Germline CDR1 reads SNHLY; CDR2 reads FYNNEI.

This clonotype occurred many times. The V and J genes are TRBV20-1 and TRBJ1-6, with 8 positions matching TRBD1. The V gene end was trimmed by 0 bases and the J gene end by 8 bases; junction bases not matched to a gene: 9. In germline, CDR1 is DFQATT, CDR2 SNEGSKA (reference sequence). The CDR3 extends over 16 amino acids. DNA for the CDR3: TGCAGTGCTAGAGATATTGCACAGGGGGGGGATTCACCCCTCCACTTT. It encodes CSARDIAQGGDSPLHF.

V is TRBV30 and J is TRBJ1-2; 7 bases match TRBD1. The CDR3 extends over 12 amino acids. CDR1 is GTSNPN, CDR2 SVGIG, per germline (reference sequence). J lost 8 bases, V lost 3 bases, and 6 bases had no gene match. The CDR3: CAWRFRGRGYTF. CDR3 bases: TGTGCCTGGAGGTTCAGGGGGAGAGGCTACACCTTC.

This clonotype was seen at least ten times. The V and J genes are TRBV3-1 and TRBJ2-3; 7 bases line up with TRBD2. The V gene's germline CDR1 is LGHDT and CDR2 YNNKEL (reference sequence). J lost 4 bases, V lost 0 bases, and 4 bases had no gene match. CDR3 length equals 15 residues. CDR3 in amino acids: CASSQDGRGADTQYF. The CDR3 DNA follows: TGTGCCAGCAGCCAAGATGGTCGGGGGGCAGATACGCAGTATTTT.

In this sample, this clonotype turned up many times. The chain recombines TRBV6-1 with TRBJ2-1; TRBD2 matches 8 bases. This CDR3 has 16 residues. Trimming at V came to 6 bases and at J to 4 bases, leaving 11 bases not matched to a gene. Germline CDR1 is MNHNS and CDR2 is SASEGT. CDR3: CASSPDFAGGYNEQFF. In DNA form, the CDR3 reads TGTGCCAGCAGCCCCGATTTTGCGGGAGGTTACAATGAGCAGTTCTTC.

The V and J genes are TRBV29-1 and TRBJ2-1; 8 bases are shared with TRBD1. V was clipped by 7 bases and J by 12 bases; unmatched bases: 14. CDR1 is SQVTM and CDR2 is ANQGSEA in the germline V gene. This CDR3 has 13 amino acids. The CDR3 sequence: CSALGDWTGWQFF. In nucleotides, the CDR3 is TGCAGCGCCCTGGGGGATTGGACAGGGTGGCAGTTCTTC.

Comments on this clonotype: Since a much larger clone is just one base distant, this may be a read error. The rearrangement uses TRBV5-8 and TRBJ1-2, with TRBD1 matching over 8 bases. The CDR3 totals 14 residues. Trimming at V came to 4 bases and at J to 7 bases, leaving 9 bases not matched to a gene. Germline CDR1 and CDR2: SGHTS and YDEGEE. The CDR3 DNA reads as TGTGCCAGCAGCGCCAGTTCAGGGGGCGCTGGCTACACCTTC. Translating it yields CASSASSGGAGYTF. The variable domain in full, completed from reference TRBV5-8 and TRBJ1-2, reads EAGVTQSPTHLIKTRGQQATLRCSPISGHTSVYWYQQALGLGLQFLLWYDEGEERNRGNFPPRFSGRQFPNYSSELNVNALELEDSALYLCASSASSGGAGYTFGSGTRLTVV.

This clonotype was seen ten or more times. The CDR3 DNA reads TGTGCCAGCAGTTTGAGGATTCAGAGTCAGCCCCAGCATTTT. Translation: CASSLRIQSQPQHF. V usage is TRBV12-3 or TRBV12-4 and J usage is TRBJ1-5, with D hard to call. This CDR3 has 14 amino acids. V was trimmed by 3 bases and J by 6 bases, leaving 12 bases between them.

The chain employs TRBV9 and TRBJ2-1; 7 bases are a match to TRBD2. CDR1 SGDLS and CDR2 YYNGEE come from the germline V gene. V trimming: 3 bases; J trimming: 6 bases; junction bases outside the gene matches: 6. The CDR3 length is 14 residues. CDR3 coding DNA: TGTGCCAGCAGCGAAAGCGGGACTTCCAATGAGCAGTTCTTC. It is translated as CASSESGTSNEQFF.

This clonotype was counted at least ten times. The V and J genes are TRBV11-2 and TRBJ1-1; D is unresolved. CDR3 size: 15 residues. V was shortened by 2 bases and J by 7 bases, with 17 bases between the two germline ends. Looked up from germline, CDR1 is SGHAT and CDR2 is FQNNGV. The CDR3 sequence is CASSLSVVLAVEAFF. In DNA form, the CDR3 reads TGTGCCAGCAGCTTATCGGTAGTTTTAGCGGTTGAAGCTTTCTTT.